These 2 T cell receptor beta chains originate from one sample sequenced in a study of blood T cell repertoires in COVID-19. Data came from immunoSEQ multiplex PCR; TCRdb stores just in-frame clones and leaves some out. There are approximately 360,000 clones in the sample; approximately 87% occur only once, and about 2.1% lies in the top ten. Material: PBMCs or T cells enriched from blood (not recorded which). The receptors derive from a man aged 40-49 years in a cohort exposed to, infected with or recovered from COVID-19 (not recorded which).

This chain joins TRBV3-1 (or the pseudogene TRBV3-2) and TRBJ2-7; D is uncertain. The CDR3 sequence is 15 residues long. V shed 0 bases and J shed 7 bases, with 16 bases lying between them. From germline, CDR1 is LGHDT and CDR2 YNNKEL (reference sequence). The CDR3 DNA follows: TGTGCCAGCAGCCAAGATAACGGCGGTTGGTGGGAGCAGTACTTC. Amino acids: CASSQDNGGWWEQYF.

CDR3 DNA sequence: TGTGCCAGCAGCCCACCAGGGGCTCTGGCCTACGAGCAGTACTTC. Translating it yields CASSPPGALAYEQYF. The V call is TRBV7-8, the J call TRBJ2-7; weak D call: TRBD1 (6 bases). CDR3 size: 15 residues. The V gene lost 5 bases and the J gene lost 2 bases, with 16 bases spanning the gap. Germline CDR1 is SGHVS and CDR2 is FQNEAQ. Full variable domain (outside the CDR3, taken from reference TRBV7-8 and TRBJ2-7): GAGVSQSPRYKVAKRGQDVALRCDPISGHVSLFWYQQALGQGPEFLTYFQNEAQLDKSGLPSDRFFAERPEGSVSTLKIQRTQQEDSAVYLCASSPPGALAYEQYFGPGTRLTVT.